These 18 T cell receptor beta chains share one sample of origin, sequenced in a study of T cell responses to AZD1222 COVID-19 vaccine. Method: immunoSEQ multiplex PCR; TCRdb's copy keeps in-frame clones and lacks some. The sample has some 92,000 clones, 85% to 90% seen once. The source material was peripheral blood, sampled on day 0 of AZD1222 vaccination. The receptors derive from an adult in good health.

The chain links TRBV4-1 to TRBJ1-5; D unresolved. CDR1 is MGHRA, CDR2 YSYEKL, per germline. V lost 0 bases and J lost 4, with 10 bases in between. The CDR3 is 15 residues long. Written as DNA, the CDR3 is TGCGCCAGCAGCCAAGATGGGCAGCCAAATCAGCCCCAGCATTTT. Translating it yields CASSQDGQPNQPQHF.

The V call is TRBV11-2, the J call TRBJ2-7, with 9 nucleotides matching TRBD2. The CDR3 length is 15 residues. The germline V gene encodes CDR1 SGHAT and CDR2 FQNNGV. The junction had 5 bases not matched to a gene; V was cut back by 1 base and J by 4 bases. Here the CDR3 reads CASSLGPTSGYEQYF. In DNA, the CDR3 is TGTGCCAGCAGCTTAGGTCCGACTAGCGGTTACGAGCAGTACTTC.

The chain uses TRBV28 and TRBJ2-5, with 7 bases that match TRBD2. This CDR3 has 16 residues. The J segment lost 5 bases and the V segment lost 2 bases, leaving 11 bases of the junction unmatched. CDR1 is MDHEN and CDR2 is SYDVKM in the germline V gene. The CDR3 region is CASSLVSSGLHETQYF. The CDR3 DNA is TGTGCCAGCAGTTTAGTTTCTAGCGGACTGCATGAGACCCAGTACTTC.

CDR3 loop: CASSWDRTEQYF. In DNA, the CDR3 is TGTGCCAGCAGTTGGGACAGAACAGAGCAGTACTTC. The chain employs TRBV6-5 and TRBJ2-7; TRBD1 matches at 7 bases. CDR1 MNHEY and CDR2 SVGAGI come from the germline V gene. J lost 7 bases, V lost 4 bases, and 4 bases had no gene match. CDR3 length: 12 residues.

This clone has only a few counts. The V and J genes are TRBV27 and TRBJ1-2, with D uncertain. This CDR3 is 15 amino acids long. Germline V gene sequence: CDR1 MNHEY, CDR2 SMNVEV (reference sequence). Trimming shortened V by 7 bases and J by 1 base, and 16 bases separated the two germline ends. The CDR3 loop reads CASTRRIGLNYGYTF. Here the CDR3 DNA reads TGTGCCAGCACCCGGCGGATCGGTCTTAACTATGGCTACACCTTC.

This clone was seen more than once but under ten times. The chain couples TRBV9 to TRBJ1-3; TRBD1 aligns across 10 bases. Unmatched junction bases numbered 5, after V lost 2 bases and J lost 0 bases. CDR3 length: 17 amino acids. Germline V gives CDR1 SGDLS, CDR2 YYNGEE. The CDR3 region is CASSVSGQGGSGNTIYF. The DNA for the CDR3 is TGTGCCAGCAGCGTCTCAGGACAGGGGGGCTCTGGAAACACCATATATTTT.

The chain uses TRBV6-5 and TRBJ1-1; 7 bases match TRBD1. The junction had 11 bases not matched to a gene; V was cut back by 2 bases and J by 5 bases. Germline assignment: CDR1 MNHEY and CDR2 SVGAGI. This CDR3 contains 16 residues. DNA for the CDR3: TGTGCCAGCAGTTACGAGGGGGCAGGGGTGATTACTGAAGCTTTCTTT. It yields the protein CASSYEGAGVITEAFF.

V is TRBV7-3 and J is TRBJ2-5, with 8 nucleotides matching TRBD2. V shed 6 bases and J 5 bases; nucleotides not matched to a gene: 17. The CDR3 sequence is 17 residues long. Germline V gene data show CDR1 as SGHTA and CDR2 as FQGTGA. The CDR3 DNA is TGTGCCAGCAGAAAAACGGGAATAGCGGGGAGTGTTGAGACCCAGTACTTC. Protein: CASRKTGIAGSVETQYF.

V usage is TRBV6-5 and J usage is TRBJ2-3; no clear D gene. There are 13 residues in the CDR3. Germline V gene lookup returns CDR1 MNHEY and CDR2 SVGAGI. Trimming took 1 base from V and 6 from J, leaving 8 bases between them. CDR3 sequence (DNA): TGTGCCAGCAGTTACTTTTTTGGCGATACGCAGTATTTT. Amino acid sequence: CASSYFFGDTQYF.

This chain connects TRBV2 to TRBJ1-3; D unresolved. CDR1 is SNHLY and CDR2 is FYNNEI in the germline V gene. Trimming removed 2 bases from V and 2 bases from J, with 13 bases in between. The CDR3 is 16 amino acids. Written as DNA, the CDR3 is TGTGCCAGCAGTGAATACCTTCGTTCACCTGGAAACACCATATATTTT. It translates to CASSEYLRSPGNTIYF.

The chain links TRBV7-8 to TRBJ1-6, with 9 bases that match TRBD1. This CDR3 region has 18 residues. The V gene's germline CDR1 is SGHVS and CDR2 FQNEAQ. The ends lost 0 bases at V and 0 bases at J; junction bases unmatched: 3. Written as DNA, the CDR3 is TGTGCCAGCAGCTTAGCACAGGGGGCGAGCTCCTATAATTCACCCCTCCACTTT. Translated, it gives CASSLAQGASSYNSPLHF.

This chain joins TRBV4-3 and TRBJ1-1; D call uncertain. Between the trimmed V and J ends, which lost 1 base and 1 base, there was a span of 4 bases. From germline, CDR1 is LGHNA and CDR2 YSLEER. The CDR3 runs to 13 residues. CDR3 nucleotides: TGCGCCAGCAGCCAAGTGAGGAACACTGAAGCTTTCTTT. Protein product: CASSQVRNTEAFF.

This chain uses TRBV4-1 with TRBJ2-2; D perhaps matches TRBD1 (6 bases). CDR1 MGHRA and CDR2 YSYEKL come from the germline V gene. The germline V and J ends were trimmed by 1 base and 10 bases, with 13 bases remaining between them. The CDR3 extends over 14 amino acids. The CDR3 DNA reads TGCGCCAGCAGCCAAGGTCTAGGGACAAAGGAGCTGTTTTTT. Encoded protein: CASSQGLGTKELFF.

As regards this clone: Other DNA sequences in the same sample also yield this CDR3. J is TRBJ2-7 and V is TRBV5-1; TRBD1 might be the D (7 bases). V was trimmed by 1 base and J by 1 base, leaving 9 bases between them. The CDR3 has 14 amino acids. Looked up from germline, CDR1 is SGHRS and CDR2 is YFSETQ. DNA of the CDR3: TGCGCCAGCAGCTTGCAGGGGGGATCCTACGAGCAGTACTTC. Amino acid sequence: CASSLQGGSYEQYF.

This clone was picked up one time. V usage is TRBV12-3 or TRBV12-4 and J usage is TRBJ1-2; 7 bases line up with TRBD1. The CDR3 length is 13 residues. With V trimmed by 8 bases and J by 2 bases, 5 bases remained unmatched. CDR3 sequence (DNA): TGTGCCAGCGTTGAACAGGGGAACTATGGCTACACCTTC. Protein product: CASVEQGNYGYTF.

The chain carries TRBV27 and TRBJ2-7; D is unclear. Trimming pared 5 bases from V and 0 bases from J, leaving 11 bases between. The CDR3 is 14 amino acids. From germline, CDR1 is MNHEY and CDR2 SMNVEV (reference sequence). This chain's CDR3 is CASSSDQRSYEQYF. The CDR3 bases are TGTGCCAGCAGTAGTGATCAACGCTCCTACGAGCAGTACTTC.

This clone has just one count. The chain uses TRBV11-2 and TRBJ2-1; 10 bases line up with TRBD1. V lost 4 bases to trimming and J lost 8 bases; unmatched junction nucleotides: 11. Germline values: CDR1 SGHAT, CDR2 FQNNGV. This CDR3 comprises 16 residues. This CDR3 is CASSSIPYGTGDEQFF. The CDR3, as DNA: TGTGCCAGCAGCTCGATACCCTACGGGACAGGGGATGAGCAGTTCTTC.

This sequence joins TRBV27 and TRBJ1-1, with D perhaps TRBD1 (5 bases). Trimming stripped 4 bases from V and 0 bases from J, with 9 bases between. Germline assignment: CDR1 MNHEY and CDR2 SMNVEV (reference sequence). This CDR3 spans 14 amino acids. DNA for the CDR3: TGTGCCAGCAGTTCGGGACCCATGAACACTGAAGCTTTCTTT. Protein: CASSSGPMNTEAFF.